The 27 T cell receptor beta chains below come from one sample, sequenced in a study of beta chain features in type 1 diabetes. Study-level results: Moderate yet significant TCRB CDR3 shortening was seen in Type 1 diabetes patients in all four CD4+ subsets.

For these receptors, no antigen is known. Expressed TCRB transcripts got sequenced, as all isolated RNA was reverse transcribed. The method was immunoSEQ multiplex PCR; TCRdb's version includes in-frame clones alone and lacks a portion of them. This sample has about 150,000 clones; 7.8% occur once, and the top ten carry about 0.9%. Input material: central memory CD4+ T cells from blood. Receptor source: a woman aged 35 to 49 with type 1 diabetes.

The chain carries TRBV4-3 and TRBJ2-2, with TRBD1 identical over 11 bases. Germline V gene lookup returns CDR1 LGHNA and CDR2 YSLEER. V trimming: 8 bases; J trimming: 5 bases; junction bases outside the gene matches: 10. CDR3 length: 16 amino acids. The chain's CDR3 is CASGGTGGRRTGELFF. The CDR3 region has the DNA TGCGCCAGCGGTGGGACAGGGGGAAGGAGAACCGGGGAGCTGTTTTTT.

There are a few counts of this clone. J is TRBJ1-2 and V is TRBV28; D possibly corresponds to TRBD1 (5 bases). Trimming cost V 2 bases and J 4 bases, with 8 bases left between them. CDR3 length: 13 residues. In germline, CDR1 is MDHEN, CDR2 SYDVKM. In nucleotides, the CDR3 is TGTGCCAGCAGTTTAAATGGGGCCTATGGCTACACCTTC. This encodes CASSLNGAYGYTF.

This clone was counted between two and nine times. This chain uses TRBV27 with TRBJ1-6, with TRBD1 as a possible D gene (5 bases). V was cut by 10 bases and J by 9 bases, with 19 bases left in between. The V gene's germline CDR1 is MNHEY and CDR2 SMNVEV (reference sequence). The CDR3 consists of 14 residues. The CDR3 region has the DNA TGTGCCACCTCGCCCGTTCTCGGGGGTTCACCCCTCCACTTT. This encodes CATSPVLGGSPLHF.

This clone was found a few times. The rearrangement links TRBV4-1 to TRBJ2-3; no clear D gene. The germline gives CDR1 MGHRA, CDR2 YSYEKL. This CDR3 has 16 residues. V lost 0 bases to trimming and J lost 7 bases, with 17 bases between them. CDR3 in amino acids: CASSQDDLYTRNTQYF. DNA for the CDR3: TGCGCCAGCAGCCAAGACGATTTATATACCAGAAATACGCAGTATTTT.

This clone was detected only a few times. The chain couples TRBV5-1 to TRBJ1-1, with a tentative D call TRBD1 (5 bases). V was pared by 3 bases and J by 1 base, with 7 bases between. CDR3 length equals 13 residues. Per the germline V gene, CDR1 is SGHRS and CDR2 is YFSETQ. The CDR3 DNA reads as TGCGCCAGCAGCTCTCAGGGGAACACTGAAGCTTTCTTT. It specifies CASSSQGNTEAFF.

This clone was seen a few times. The chain uses TRBV9 and TRBJ1-1, with 8 bases matching TRBD1. CDR3 size: 14 residues. V trimming: 4 bases; J trimming: 3 bases; junction bases outside the gene matches: 5. Germline V lookup: CDR1 SGDLS, CDR2 YYNGEE. CDR3 protein: CASSRTGRDTEAFF. CDR3 sequence (DNA): TGTGCCAGCAGCCGGACAGGGAGAGACACTGAAGCTTTCTTT. The full variable domain, in which reference TRBV9 and TRBJ1-1 provide the parts outside the CDR3, is DSGVTQTPKHLITATGQRVTLRCSPRSGDLSVYWYQQSLDQGLQFLIQYYNGEERAKGNILERFSAQQFPDLHSELNLSSLELGDSALYFCASSRTGRDTEAFFGQGTRLTVV.

The chain uses TRBV20-1 and TRBJ1-2, with no clear D. Trimming left V 2 bases short and J 8 bases short, with 9 bases between. The CDR3 has 11 amino acids. Germline V gene sequence: CDR1 DFQATT, CDR2 SNEGSKA (reference sequence). The CDR3: CSARTPRGYTF. CDR3 nucleotide sequence: TGCAGTGCTAGAACCCCTCGGGGCTACACCTTC.

The genes are TRBV11-2 and TRBJ2-7, with a weak D call TRBD2 (7 bases). The CDR3 spans 15 residues. Trimming removed 3 bases at V and 6 bases at J, with 18 bases between. Per germline, CDR1 SGHAT and CDR2 FQNNGV. CDR3 nucleotide sequence: TGTGCCAGCAGCTTTCGTGGGGGCGGGGGTCTCGAGCAGTACTTC. Protein: CASSFRGGGGLEQYF.

This clone was found a few times. CDR3 sequence (DNA): TGTGCCAGCAGTATACAGGTCAGCTCCTACGAGCAGTACTTC. This translates into CASSIQVSSYEQYF. The genes are TRBV28 and TRBJ2-7, with a tentative D call TRBD1 (5 bases). V shed 5 bases and J shed 0 bases, with 11 bases lying between them. CDR3 size: 14 residues. Germline assignment: CDR1 MDHEN and CDR2 SYDVKM.

This clone was counted a few times. The chain links TRBV5-1 to TRBJ2-3; TRBD2 aligns across 14 bases. Germline assignment: CDR1 SGHRS and CDR2 YFSETQ. The junction had 5 bases not matched to a gene; V was cut back by 7 bases and J by 4 bases. This CDR3 region has 15 residues. CDR3: CASLGTSGSPDTQYF. CDR3 in DNA: TGCGCCAGCTTAGGGACTAGCGGGAGTCCAGATACGCAGTATTTT.

The rearrangement links TRBV19 to TRBJ1-1; 7 nucleotides agree with TRBD1. CDR3 length: 16 amino acids. Per the germline V gene, CDR1 is LNHDA and CDR2 is SQIVND (reference sequence). J lost 5 bases, V lost 4 bases, and 13 bases had no gene match. The CDR3 loop is CASSTRTGHQVTEAFF. The CDR3 coding sequence is TGTGCCAGTAGTACTAGGACAGGACACCAGGTAACTGAAGCTTTCTTT.

This clone was detected a few times. The CDR3 DNA follows: TGTGCCAGCACCAAGGGACAGGGGGCCAATGAGCAGTTCTTC. Protein sequence: CASTKGQGANEQFF. V usage is TRBV25-1 and J usage is TRBJ2-1, with 12 bases lining up with TRBD1. Germline-derived CDR1 and CDR2 are MGHDK and SYGVNS. With V trimmed by 7 bases and J by 6 bases, 4 bases remained unmatched. This CDR3 has 14 residues. Full variable domain (rest looked up from reference TRBV25-1 and TRBJ2-1): EADIYQTPRYLVIGTGKKITLECSQTMGHDKMYWYQQDPGMELHLIHYSYGVNSTEKGDLSSESTVSRIRTEHFPLTLESARPSHTSQYLCASTKGQGANEQFFGPGTRLTVL.

The CDR3 loop reads CASTRGESEAFF. DNA for the CDR3: TGTGCCAGCACCCGCGGGGAATCCGAAGCTTTCTTT. The rearrangement uses TRBV5-6 and TRBJ1-1; D not certain. The CDR3 consists of 12 residues. Germline V gene lookup returns CDR1 SGHDT and CDR2 YYEEEE. Trimming shortened V by 6 bases and J by 8 bases, and 14 bases separated the two germline ends.

In this sample, this clone turned up a few times. The V call is TRBV6-5, the J call TRBJ2-1, with a possible D match to TRBD2 (5 bases). The V and J ends lost 6 bases and 7 bases respectively, with 10 bases between them. Looked up from germline, CDR1 is MNHEY and CDR2 is SVGAGI. The CDR3 is made up of 12 amino acids. CDR3 sequence reads: CASRQTGNEQFF. CDR3 DNA: TGTGCCAGCAGGCAAACGGGGAATGAGCAGTTCTTC.

The chain links TRBV4-3 to TRBJ2-3, with a possible D match to TRBD1 (5 bases). The CDR3 is 17 amino acids. The V end was cut by 2 bases, the J end by 0 bases, with 15 bases between. CDR1 is LGHNA, CDR2 YSLEER, per germline. The DNA of the CDR3 is TGCGCCAGCAGCCAAACTCCAGGGCTTGGTAGCACAGATACGCAGTATTTT. It is translated as CASSQTPGLGSTDTQYF.

This clone came up a few times. The chain employs TRBV6-6 and TRBJ2-1; no clear D gene. The V gene lost 6 bases and the J gene lost 4 bases, with 7 bases spanning the gap. Per the germline V gene, CDR1 is MNHNY and CDR2 is SVGAGI (reference sequence). The CDR3 runs to 12 residues. The chain's CDR3 is CASSRLYNEQFF. CDR3 DNA sequence: TGTGCCAGCAGCCGACTGTACAATGAGCAGTTCTTC.

This chain links TRBV27 with TRBJ2-1, with D unclear. V was trimmed by 4 bases and J by 0 bases, leaving 13 bases between them. Germline-derived CDR1 and CDR2 are MNHEY and SMNVEV (reference sequence). The CDR3 contains 16 residues. CDR3: CASSWRPPSSYNEQFF. In DNA form, the CDR3 reads TGTGCCAGCAGTTGGCGGCCCCCGAGCTCCTACAATGAGCAGTTCTTC.

The chain recombines TRBV7-6 with TRBJ1-2; 9 nucleotides line up with TRBD1. CDR1 and CDR2 (germline): SGHVS, FNYEAQ. The CDR3 extends over 15 amino acids. The junction had 8 bases not matched to a gene; V was cut back by 5 bases and J by 4 bases. The CDR3 DNA reads as TGTGCCAGCAGCCTTGGACAGGGGACGACCTATGGCTACACCTTC. Its protein is CASSLGQGTTYGYTF.

A few counts support this clone. The V and J genes are TRBV4-2 and TRBJ1-5, with D possibly TRBD1 on 6 matching bases. The germline V gene has CDR1 LGHNA and CDR2 YNFKEQ. CDR3 length equals 15 residues. Trimming removed 0 bases at V and 4 bases at J, with 10 bases between. Here the CDR3 DNA reads TGTGCCAGCAGCCAAGATGGGACAAAAAATCAGCCCCAGCATTTT. Translation: CASSQDGTKNQPQHF.

The V and J genes are TRBV28 and TRBJ1-1, with D perhaps matching TRBD1 (5 bases). Germline assignment: CDR1 MDHEN and CDR2 SYDVKM. This CDR3 contains 14 residues. Trimming stripped 7 bases from V and 4 bases from J, with 16 bases between. The CDR3 DNA reads TGTGCCAGCAAACTGGGAGGGGCCGGCACTGAAGCTTTCTTT. Its translation: CASKLGGAGTEAFF.

This clone has just a few counts. The chain employs TRBV9 and TRBJ1-5; 7 bases line up with TRBD1. CDR3 length: 16 residues. Germline V gives CDR1 SGDLS, CDR2 YYNGEE. With 0 bases clipped from V and 5 bases from J, the junction kept 8 bases outside the gene matches. The CDR3 reads CASSVGGTGAYQPQHF. The CDR3 DNA sequence: TGTGCCAGCAGCGTAGGTGGTACAGGGGCTTATCAGCCCCAGCATTTT.

This clone was counted a few times. V gene TRBV7-2 combines with J gene TRBJ1-5, with unresolved D. Germline V gene sequence: CDR1 SGHTA, CDR2 FQGNSA. This CDR3 contains 16 residues. Trimming shortened V by 5 bases and J by 0 bases, and 14 bases separated the two germline ends. CDR3 region: CASSPSRDYSNQPQHF. Written as DNA, the CDR3 is TGTGCCAGCAGCCCGTCGAGGGATTATAGCAATCAGCCCCAGCATTTT.

The V and J genes are TRBV5-6 and TRBJ2-4; perhaps TRBD2 as D (5 bases). This CDR3 has 19 residues. The ends were cut back, 0 bases at V and 1 base at J, with 20 bases in the middle. Germline CDR1 is SGHDT and CDR2 is YYEEEE. CDR3 sequence reads: CASSLAVVAFGMAKNIQYF. In nucleotides, the CDR3 is TGTGCCAGCAGCTTGGCCGTGGTAGCGTTTGGTATGGCCAAAAACATTCAGTACTTC. Full variable domain (outside the CDR3, taken from reference TRBV5-6 and TRBJ2-4): DAGVTQSPTHLIKTRGQQVTLRCSPKSGHDTVSWYQQALGQGPQFIFQYYEEEERQRGNFPDRFSGHQFPNYSSELNVNALLLGDSALYLCASSLAVVAFGMAKNIQYFGAGTRLSVL.

This chain joins TRBV5-1 and TRBJ2-2, with 7 nucleotides matching TRBD1. The CDR3 is 13 amino acids. V shed 4 bases, J shed 5 bases, and the junction held 2 bases outside the gene matches. CDR1 and CDR2 (germline): SGHRS, YFSETQ. The CDR3 region has the DNA TGCGCCAGCAGCGTACAGGGGACCGGGGAGCTGTTTTTT. Translated, it gives CASSVQGTGELFF.

The chain is built from TRBV7-3 and TRBJ1-2; 10 bases agree with TRBD1. With 5 bases clipped from V and 5 bases from J, the junction kept 5 bases outside the gene matches. Per germline, CDR1 SGHTA and CDR2 FQGTGA. The CDR3 is made up of 14 amino acids. DNA of the CDR3: TGTGCCAGCAGCCTGGGACAGGGGCCGTATGGCTACACCTTC. Amino acid sequence: CASSLGQGPYGYTF.

V gene TRBV6-6 combines with J gene TRBJ1-2; the D gene is possibly TRBD1 (5 bases). The CDR3 contains 13 residues. Trimming pared 8 bases from V and 1 base from J, leaving 11 bases between. Germline V gene lookup returns CDR1 MNHNY and CDR2 SVGAGI (reference sequence). DNA of the CDR3: TGTGCCAGCTCCCCGGGGGTTAACTATGGCTACACCTTC. Translated: CASSPGVNYGYTF.

This clone appeared once. The chain links TRBV19 to TRBJ1-5; a weak D match, TRBD1 (6 bases). CDR1 is LNHDA and CDR2 is SQIVND in the germline V gene (reference sequence). V was trimmed by 6 bases and J by 0 bases, leaving 15 bases between them. CDR3 length equals 16 residues. The CDR3 sequence: CASRSEGGYSNQPQHF. CDR3 nucleotides: TGTGCCAGTAGATCCGAGGGGGGGTATAGCAATCAGCCCCAGCATTTT.